The clone carrying this TCR beta chain appeared a few times. Its specificity is unknown. Trimming cost V 5 bases and J 1 base, with 12 bases left between them. The CDR3 covers 14 residues. CDR1 and CDR2 (germline): SQVTM, ANQGSEA. The data were taken from a study of identical twins. TCRdb called the 5' RACE reads again in MiXCR, with one record for every CDR3 protein. The sample holds approximately 220,000 distinct CDR3 sequences; 7.5% are singletons and the top ten take around 5%. Study results and limitations: There is a chance that invariant MAIT and iNKT cells partially muddied zero-insertion analyses. The authors drew conclusions from cross-sectional statistical analysis rather than following the same donors. For cord blood, abundant beta clonotypes had fewer insertions, unlike memory repertoires, which showed none.

These same records also appear under a second study, on yellow fever vaccine responses in identical twins.

This receptor was obtained from a woman aged 18-30 years in good health. Material for sequencing was CD8+ T cells sorted from blood. V is TRBV29-1 and J is TRBJ2-1; D might be TRBD1 (5 bases). CDR3 sequence (DNA): TGCAGCGTTCGCGACAGTTCGTCCTACAATGAGCAGTTCTTC. It yields the protein CSVRDSSSYNEQFF.